Described below is a single T cell receptor beta chain sequence and its context. There is no known antigen for this receptor. No base quality values were provided; no much bigger clone lies one nucleotide off. Per the publication, the time point label means: cycle 4 day 1 (C4D1), after six to seven weeks of nivolumab. Every trial patient had relapsed after autologous stem cell transplantation, and cohorts A, B and C differed in prior brentuximab vedotin exposure. A total of over 50 patients with relapsed/refractory classical Hodgkin lymphoma made up the trial cohort, and each patient's best overall response was complete response, partial response or progressive disease. Single-agent nivolumab was administered to trial patients in the multi-cohort phase II CheckMate 205 trial. Best overall response was determined by an independent review committee according to the 2007 International Working Group response criteria. Trial PBMCs were collected just before the start of nivolumab (C1D1) and during therapy at cycle 2 day 1 and cycle 4 day 1. Peripheral blood was collected in 8 mL Vacutainer Cell Preparation Tubes, from which PBMCs were isolated by centrifugation and then cryopreserved.

From its cysteine to its phenylalanine, the CDR3 spans 16 amino acids. The read is trimmed to its CDR3 DNA, 48 bases read in frame from base 1. The junction carries 11 bases between V and J, which are trimmed by 1 base and 1 base respectively. For CDR1 and CDR2, the germline V gene lists SGHTA and FQGNSA. Genomic DNA was isolated using the Qiagen DNeasy kit from unsorted PBMCs as well as from negatively selected CD4+ and CD8+ fractions. Amplification of TCR beta CDR3 regions was done by immunoSEQ multiplex PCR with primers that anneal to V and J segments. Amplification bias was minimized using a synthetic immune receptor repertoire, and residual bias was removed computationally after sequencing. The authors' pipeline ran thus. Custom Python scripts were used to quantify repertoire diversity as the Shannon entropy index. Unsorted, CD4+ and CD8+ repertoires were examined separately, except in combined analyses, for which CD4+ and CD8+ sequences were merged in silico. A clone was considered expanded if an increase in frequency of at least 2-fold after treatment relative to C1D1 was found, and a pseudocount of 0.5 was applied to clones undetected at baseline. Singleton clones were defined as clones with 0 or 1 copy at C1D1, and non-singleton clones were defined as clones with 2 or more copies. Clones expanded in unsorted samples were assigned a CD4+, CD8+ or unknown annotation through matching of protein sequences in sorted samples from the same patient. Wilcoxon tests on paired samples were used to test changes in diversity from C1D1 to C4D1. Not all clones reach the TCRdb copy of this immuneACCESS table, which keeps in-frame sequences only. Checked studies attribute under half of the gap to unresolved V genes and leave the rest unexplained. For V, J and clone size, that table is used; D and trimming come from the DNA. In all, the sample holds around 92,000 clones, and 83% of those were seen once. The ten biggest clones cover over 15% of the sample.

The sample is drawn from a study of PD-1 blockade in classical Hodgkin lymphoma (dated by TCRdb to the early 2020s). About the study as a whole: Nivolumab dosing was 3 mg/kg intravenously every 2 weeks, continuing until either disease progression or unacceptable toxicity. The study used CyTOF and TCR beta sequencing to define a peripheral blood immune signature of response to PD-1 blockade in classical Hodgkin lymphoma.

General study outcomes and caveats: Baseline TCR diversity was reported to be lower in newly diagnosed patients than in healthy donors, and even lower in relapsed/refractory patients. Baseline diversity similar to that of newly diagnosed patients was observed in trial patients achieving complete response, whereas significantly lower diversity was observed in partial responders and progressors. Diversity was lower in patients who began nivolumab less than 1 year after ASCT, so these patients were left out of later analyses to avoid confounding by immune reconstitution. CD4+ but not CD8+ TCR diversity rose significantly by C4D1 (p=0.0027 vs p=0.16), most apparent in complete responders (p=0.02). The study was limited to a single clinical trial cohort, and causes of repertoire differences, possibly disease activity or prior therapy, remained undefined.

This TCR was sampled from a human donor with classical Hodgkin lymphoma. The chain uses TRBV7-2 and TRBJ2-4, with the D gene call left open. Sequencing used peripheral blood mononuclear cells (PBMCs), obtained before the fourth cycle of nivolumab. The CDR3 in this case is CASSLDVARAKNIQYF. The DNA sequence is as follows: TGTGCCAGCAGCTTAGACGTTGCGCGTGCCAAAAACATTCAGTACTTC.